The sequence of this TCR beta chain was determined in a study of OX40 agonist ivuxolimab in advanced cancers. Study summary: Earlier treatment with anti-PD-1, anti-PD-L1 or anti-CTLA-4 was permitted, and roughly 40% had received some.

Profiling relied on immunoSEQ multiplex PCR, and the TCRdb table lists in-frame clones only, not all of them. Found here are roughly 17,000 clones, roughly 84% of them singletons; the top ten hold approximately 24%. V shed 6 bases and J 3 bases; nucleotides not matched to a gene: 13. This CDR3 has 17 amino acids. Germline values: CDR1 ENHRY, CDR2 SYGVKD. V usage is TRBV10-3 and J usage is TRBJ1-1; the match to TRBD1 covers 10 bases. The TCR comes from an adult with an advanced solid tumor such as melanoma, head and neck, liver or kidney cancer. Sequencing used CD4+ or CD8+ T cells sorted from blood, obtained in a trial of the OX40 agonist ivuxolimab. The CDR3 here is CAISSLGDRGLYTEAFF. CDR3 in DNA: TGTGCCATCAGCTCGCTAGGTGACAGGGGGCTATACACTGAAGCTTTCTTT.